Listed below are T cell receptor beta chains from one sample, sequenced in a study of shared clonotypes between healthy human individuals. Clones were sequenced by immunoSEQ multiplex PCR, and TCRdb holds only the in-frame ones, with some missing. The data contain about 2,500,000 clones, around 90% of them seen just once; the ten biggest clones take up about 0.13%. Sequencing input: naive CD4+ T cells sorted from blood. Every receptor here comes from a man aged 18 to 35 in good health. The CDR3 runs from the conserved cysteine through the conserved F or W. Each record gives: clone size, D gene, J gene, V gene, CDR3 DNA, CDR3 protein. D genes are given only for firm matches. Clone size is shown for a subset of rows, as once, few, many or a class of expanded clone.

clone_size: .
d_call: .
j_call: TRBJ1-1
v_call: TRBV6-6
cdr3_nt: TGTGCCAGCAGTCCCGGGGCCCATGAAGCTTTCTTT
cdr3_aa: CASSPGAHEAFF

clone_size: .
d_call: .
j_call: TRBJ2-7
v_call: TRBV19
cdr3_nt: TGTGCCAGTAGTATAACGGGTTCCCACGAGCAGTACTTC
cdr3_aa: CASSITGSHEQYF

clone_size: .
d_call: .
j_call: TRBJ1-6
v_call: TRBV2
cdr3_nt: TGTGCCAGCTCAGTAGAATCTCTAAATTCACCCCTCCACTTT
cdr3_aa: CASSVESLNSPLHF

clone_size: .
d_call: .
j_call: TRBJ2-2
v_call: TRBV11-2
cdr3_nt: TGTGCCAGCAGCTTAGACTCAGCCTCTTGGTCCACCGGGGAGCTGTTTTTT
cdr3_aa: CASSLDSASWSTGELFF

clone_size: .
d_call: .
j_call: TRBJ1-4
v_call: TRBV7-9
cdr3_nt: TGTGCCAGCAGCTTAGGCAGGGGAGTTTTATGGGAAAAACTGTTTTTT
cdr3_aa: CASSLGRGVLWEKLFF

clone_size: .
d_call: .
j_call: TRBJ2-7
v_call: TRBV29-1
cdr3_nt: TGCAGCGTTGGGCGAGGGATCCACGAGCAGTACTTC
cdr3_aa: CSVGRGIHEQYF

clone_size: .
d_call: TRBD1
j_call: TRBJ1-4
v_call: TRBV19
cdr3_nt: TGTGCCAGTACCGGGACAGGGTATGAAAAACTGTTTTTT
cdr3_aa: CASTGTGYEKLFF

clone_size: .
d_call: .
j_call: TRBJ1-4
v_call: TRBV7-2
cdr3_nt: TGTGCCAGCAGCTTAGACGGGCAGAATGAAAAACTGTTTTTT
cdr3_aa: CASSLDGQNEKLFF

clone_size: .
d_call: TRBD1
j_call: TRBJ1-5
v_call: TRBV6-1
cdr3_nt: TGTGCCAGCAGACAACAGGGGATTAAGGAGCCCCAGCATTTT
cdr3_aa: CASRQQGIKEPQHF

clone_size: .
d_call: TRBD1
j_call: TRBJ2-2
v_call: TRBV27
cdr3_nt: TGTGCCAGCAGTTTTGGGGACAGGGCGAACACCGGGGAGCTGTTTTTT
cdr3_aa: CASSFGDRANTGELFF

clone_size: .
d_call: .
j_call: TRBJ1-4
v_call: TRBV28
cdr3_nt: TGTGCCAGCAGTTTAGTGGGCAGGGGATTTGAAAAACTGTTTTTT
cdr3_aa: CASSLVGRGFEKLFF

clone_size: .
d_call: TRBD1
j_call: TRBJ1-6
v_call: TRBV28
cdr3_nt: TGTGCCACAAGACAGGGGGATTCACCCCTCCACTTT
cdr3_aa: CATRQGDSPLHF

clone_size: .
d_call: .
j_call: TRBJ2-1
v_call: TRBV6-1
cdr3_nt: TGTGCCAGCAGTGAAGGGTATGAGCAGTTCTTC
cdr3_aa: CASSEGYEQFF

clone_size: once
d_call: TRBD2
j_call: TRBJ2-5
v_call: TRBV7-2
cdr3_nt: TGTGCCAGCAGCCTGGGACTAGCGGGAGCTGAGACCCAGTACTTC
cdr3_aa: CASSLGLAGAETQYF

clone_size: .
d_call: TRBD1
j_call: TRBJ2-1
v_call: TRBV6-5
cdr3_nt: TGTGCCGCCGGTTGGCAGGGGGCATCGGGTGAGCAGTTCTTC
cdr3_aa: CAAGWQGASGEQFF

clone_size: .
d_call: .
j_call: TRBJ2-1
v_call: TRBV6-5
cdr3_nt: TGTGCCACCCAGCGATCACACAATGAGCAGTTCTTC
cdr3_aa: CATQRSHNEQFF

clone_size: .
d_call: .
j_call: TRBJ1-5
v_call: TRBV30
cdr3_nt: TGTGCCTGGGGAGCCGGGGGCCCGGGCAATCAGCCCCAGCATTTT
cdr3_aa: CAWGAGGPGNQPQHF

clone_size: .
d_call: .
j_call: TRBJ1-1
v_call: TRBV7-9
cdr3_nt: TGTGCCAGCAGCTTAGGGGGCCAAGCTTTCTTT
cdr3_aa: CASSLGGQAFF

clone_size: once
d_call: TRBD2
j_call: TRBJ2-3
v_call: TRBV7-2
cdr3_nt: TGTGCCAGCAGCTTAGCTTCAGCGGGAGGGGGTACAGATACGCAGTATTTT
cdr3_aa: CASSLASAGGGTDTQYF

clone_size: .
d_call: TRBD2
j_call: TRBJ2-7
v_call: TRBV2
cdr3_nt: TGTGCCAGTAAATTCACCGGGACTACCTACGAGCAGTACTTC
cdr3_aa: CASKFTGTTYEQYF

clone_size: .
d_call: TRBD2
j_call: TRBJ2-6
v_call: TRBV25-1
cdr3_nt: TGTGCCAGCAGTGATATTAGCGGGAGTAGTGGGGCCAACGTCCTGACTTTC
cdr3_aa: CASSDISGSSGANVLTF

clone_size: .
d_call: TRBD2
j_call: TRBJ2-1
v_call: TRBV10-3
cdr3_nt: TGTGCCATCAGTGAGTCGATGCTAGCGGATTACAATGAGCAGTTCTTC
cdr3_aa: CAISESMLADYNEQFF

clone_size: .
d_call: .
j_call: TRBJ1-6
v_call: TRBV5-1
cdr3_nt: TGCGCCAGCAGCTTGGTCGAAACCAATTCACCCCTCCACTTT
cdr3_aa: CASSLVETNSPLHF

clone_size: .
d_call: .
j_call: TRBJ2-7
v_call: TRBV2
cdr3_nt: TGTGCCAGCGGTTTGTCCTACGAGCAGTACTTC
cdr3_aa: CASGLSYEQYF

clone_size: .
d_call: .
j_call: TRBJ1-3
v_call: TRBV12-5
cdr3_nt: TGTGCTAGTGGTTTGGCGGGGGGGGAAGAGGGAAACACCATATATTTT
cdr3_aa: CASGLAGGEEGNTIYF

clone_size: .
d_call: .
j_call: TRBJ1-1
v_call: TRBV5-1
cdr3_nt: TGCGCCAGCAGCGCCGGGGGGGATAGCGCTGAAGCTTTCTTT
cdr3_aa: CASSAGGDSAEAFF

clone_size: .
d_call: .
j_call: TRBJ2-2
v_call: TRBV7-2
cdr3_nt: TGTGCCAGCAGCGGGGGACCGGGAGCGCAGGGGTACACCGGGGAGCTGTTTTTT
cdr3_aa: CASSGGPGAQGYTGELFF

clone_size: .
d_call: TRBD2
j_call: TRBJ2-5
v_call: TRBV5-4
cdr3_nt: TGTGCCAGCAGCCTAATGACTAGCGGGGTAGCCTGGGAGACCCAGTACTTC
cdr3_aa: CASSLMTSGVAWETQYF

clone_size: .
d_call: .
j_call: TRBJ2-4
v_call: TRBV5-1
cdr3_nt: TGCGCCAGCAGCCTGGAGCCCGTGTTGGGTCGGTACATTCAGTACTTC
cdr3_aa: CASSLEPVLGRYIQYF

clone_size: .
d_call: .
j_call: TRBJ1-1
v_call: TRBV11-1
cdr3_nt: TGTGCCAGCAGCTTTATGACGGGCGGGACTGAAGCTTTCTTT
cdr3_aa: CASSFMTGGTEAFF

clone_size: .
d_call: .
j_call: TRBJ2-1
v_call: TRBV1
cdr3_nt: TGCACCCCGGGGGACGGGGGGTCCTACAATGAGCAGTTCTTC
cdr3_aa: CTPGDGGSYNEQFF

clone_size: once
d_call: TRBD1
j_call: TRBJ1-5
v_call: TRBV15
cdr3_nt: TGTGCCACCAGCAGAGGGGACAGGGGGATGGACCAGCCCCAGCATTTT
cdr3_aa: CATSRGDRGMDQPQHF

clone_size: .
d_call: .
j_call: TRBJ1-2
v_call: TRBV11-2
cdr3_nt: TGTGCCAGCAGCTTCGGCCCCACCGATGGCTACACCTTC
cdr3_aa: CASSFGPTDGYTF

clone_size: .
d_call: .
j_call: TRBJ1-2
v_call: TRBV7-2
cdr3_nt: TGTGCCAGCAGCTTAGGTGGACATGTCTCCTATGGCTACACCTTC
cdr3_aa: CASSLGGHVSYGYTF

clone_size: .
d_call: .
j_call: TRBJ2-1
v_call: TRBV5-4
cdr3_nt: TGTGCCACCGAAGTACAGGGCAATGAGCAGTTCTTC
cdr3_aa: CATEVQGNEQFF

clone_size: .
d_call: .
j_call: TRBJ1-5
v_call: TRBV2
cdr3_nt: TGTGCCAGCAGTGATCTAGACGGCAATCAGCCCCAGCATTTT
cdr3_aa: CASSDLDGNQPQHF

clone_size: .
d_call: TRBD1
j_call: TRBJ2-2
v_call: TRBV18
cdr3_nt: TGTGCCAGCTCACCACCCGTGACAGGGGGGCTCACCGGGGAGCTGTTTTTT
cdr3_aa: CASSPPVTGGLTGELFF

clone_size: .
d_call: .
j_call: TRBJ1-2
v_call: TRBV25-1
cdr3_nt: TGTGCCAGCAGCGAACGGGTTAACTATGGCTACACCTTC
cdr3_aa: CASSERVNYGYTF

clone_size: .
d_call: .
j_call: TRBJ1-5
v_call: TRBV5-1
cdr3_nt: TGCGCCAGCAGCAGCGACGGCGATAGCAATCAGCCCCAGCATTTT
cdr3_aa: CASSSDGDSNQPQHF

clone_size: .
d_call: .
j_call: TRBJ2-3
v_call: TRBV25-1
cdr3_nt: TGTGCCAGCAGTGTTCCTAGCAGCCCCACAGATACGCAGTATTTT
cdr3_aa: CASSVPSSPTDTQYF

clone_size: once
d_call: .
j_call: TRBJ2-2
v_call: TRBV7-7
cdr3_nt: TGTGCTAGCAGCTGGACTCCGGCAGGGAACACCGGGGAGCTGTTTTTT
cdr3_aa: CASSWTPAGNTGELFF

clone_size: .
d_call: TRBD1
j_call: TRBJ2-1
v_call: TRBV5-1
cdr3_nt: TGCGCCAGCAGCTTGCCAGGGGGCCATGAGCAGTTCTTC
cdr3_aa: CASSLPGGHEQFF

clone_size: .
d_call: .
j_call: TRBJ2-3
v_call: TRBV5-6
cdr3_nt: TGTGCCAGCACGAGGTTTGTCCTGACATCGGATACGCAGTATTTT
cdr3_aa: CASTRFVLTSDTQYF

clone_size: .
d_call: .
j_call: TRBJ2-1
v_call: TRBV7-8
cdr3_nt: TGTGCCAGCAGCTTAGCGGCGGGTGAGCAGTTCTTC
cdr3_aa: CASSLAAGEQFF

clone_size: .
d_call: .
j_call: TRBJ2-5
v_call: TRBV23-1
cdr3_nt: TGCGCCAGCTCTAACAGACAAGAGACCCAGTACTTC
cdr3_aa: CASSNRQETQYF

clone_size: .
d_call: .
j_call: TRBJ2-7
v_call: TRBV28
cdr3_nt: TGTGCCAGCAGCCCCGAGGGGGGGGCTCTATCCTACGAGCAGTACTTC
cdr3_aa: CASSPEGGALSYEQYF

clone_size: .
d_call: TRBD1
j_call: TRBJ2-5
v_call: TRBV5-1
cdr3_nt: TGCGCCAGCGGCGCGGGACAGGGGAAAGAGACCCAGTACTTC
cdr3_aa: CASGAGQGKETQYF

clone_size: .
d_call: .
j_call: TRBJ2-7
v_call: TRBV10-1
cdr3_nt: TGCGCCAGCAGTGAGTCAGTAACGGCCCGACAGTACTTC
cdr3_aa: CASSESVTARQYF

clone_size: .
d_call: .
j_call: TRBJ2-7
v_call: TRBV6-6
cdr3_nt: TGTGCCAGCAGGACGTACTACGAGCAGTACTTC
cdr3_aa: CASRTYYEQYF

clone_size: .
d_call: .
j_call: TRBJ1-2
v_call: TRBV28
cdr3_nt: TGTGCCAGCAGTTTAAACAGGGAAGAGGATGGCTACACCTTC
cdr3_aa: CASSLNREEDGYTF

clone_size: .
d_call: TRBD1
j_call: TRBJ1-6
v_call: TRBV30
cdr3_nt: TGTGCCTGGGCCCTCCGGGACAGGAATTCACCCCTCCACTTT
cdr3_aa: CAWALRDRNSPLHF

clone_size: .
d_call: .
j_call: TRBJ2-5
v_call: TRBV4-1
cdr3_nt: TGCGCCAGCAGCCAAGATGGGGCTACTCAAGAGACCCAGTACTTC
cdr3_aa: CASSQDGATQETQYF

clone_size: once
d_call: TRBD1
j_call: TRBJ1-1
v_call: TRBV7-8
cdr3_nt: TGTGCCAGCAGCCGGACAGGGCTCACTGAAGCTTTCTTT
cdr3_aa: CASSRTGLTEAFF

clone_size: .
d_call: .
j_call: TRBJ1-3
v_call: TRBV5-4
cdr3_nt: TGTGCCAGCAGCTTGGGGGGCCCAGGGTTCTCTGGAAACACCATATATTTT
cdr3_aa: CASSLGGPGFSGNTIYF

clone_size: .
d_call: .
j_call: TRBJ1-1
v_call: TRBV11-2
cdr3_nt: TGTGCCAGCAGCTTGAAGGAGCATACGGCTTTCTTT
cdr3_aa: CASSLKEHTAFF

clone_size: .
d_call: .
j_call: TRBJ1-4
v_call: TRBV5-4
cdr3_nt: TGTGCCAGCAGCTTGGGGGGACTCGGTGAAAAACTGTTTTTT
cdr3_aa: CASSLGGLGEKLFF

clone_size: .
d_call: .
j_call: TRBJ2-5
v_call: TRBV5-4
cdr3_nt: TGTGCCAGCAGCAATGTCCAAGAGACCCAGTACTTC
cdr3_aa: CASSNVQETQYF

clone_size: .
d_call: .
j_call: TRBJ2-5
v_call: TRBV29-1
cdr3_nt: TGCAGCGTTGGGCGGGTAGGAGAGACCCAGTACTTC
cdr3_aa: CSVGRVGETQYF

clone_size: .
d_call: .
j_call: TRBJ2-7
v_call: TRBV21-1
cdr3_nt: TGTGCCAGCAGCATGTACCGGGACCATCCCTACGAGCAGTACTTC
cdr3_aa: CASSMYRDHPYEQYF